Following are 16 T cell receptor beta chains from one sample sequenced in a study of cytomegalovirus exposure and HLA in healthy donors. The primer mix had 60 Vbeta and 13 Jbeta primers. This table comes from immunoSEQ multiplex PCR, and its TCRdb copy is limited to in-frame clones, with some not included. Of some 93,000 clones listed, around 84% are singletons. Material: PBMCs. The receptors stem from a woman aged 40 to 50 in good health and CMV-seronegative.

This clone has only one observation. The chain has TRBV6-5 and TRBJ1-1; 9 nucleotides agree with TRBD1. V shed 6 bases, J shed 4 bases, and the junction held 6 bases outside the gene matches. CDR3 length: 14 amino acids. Germline assignment: CDR1 MNHEY and CDR2 SVGAGI. The CDR3 DNA follows: TGTGCCAGCAGCCTACAGGGGGCAGTCACTGAAGCTTTCTTT. This gives the protein CASSLQGAVTEAFF.

This clone was seen a few times. The chain links TRBV28 to TRBJ2-6; TRBD1 aligns across 8 bases. Germline values: CDR1 MDHEN, CDR2 SYDVKM. V lost 5 bases and J lost 4; bases outside the gene matches: 16. CDR3 length equals 19 residues. The CDR3 protein is CASSPTWGRGRNGANVLTF. The CDR3 coding sequence is TGTGCCAGCAGTCCTACATGGGGCAGGGGGCGCAACGGGGCCAACGTCCTGACTTTC. Complete variable domain (other parts from reference TRBV28 and TRBJ2-6): DVKVTQSSRYLVKRTGEKVFLECVQDMDHENMFWYRQDPGLGLRLIYFSYDVKMKEKGDIPEGYSVSREKKERFSLILESASTNQTSMYLCASSPTWGRGRNGANVLTFGAGSRLTVL.

The gene calls are TRBV7-2 and TRBJ1-2; possible D gene TRBD1, 6 bases. CDR1 is SGHTA, CDR2 FQGNSA, per germline. Trimming took off 1 base at V and 2 bases at J, with 11 bases between the two ends. The CDR3 length is 15 residues. The CDR3 loop is CASSLGGRGNYGYTF. CDR3 DNA: TGTGCCAGCAGCTTAGGCGGCAGGGGAAACTATGGCTACACCTTC.

The chain combines TRBV7-2 with TRBJ2-1, with 7 bases matching TRBD2. V was pared by 9 bases and J by 4 bases, with 12 bases of the junction left unmatched. In germline, CDR1 is SGHTA, CDR2 FQGNSA. The CDR3 has 15 amino acids. CDR3: CARGPSSGGYNEQFF. DNA for the CDR3: TGTGCCAGAGGCCCGTCTAGCGGTGGGTACAATGAGCAGTTCTTC.

V is TRBV23-1 and J is TRBJ2-2; 7 bases are a match to TRBD2. TRBV23-1 is labeled an ORF, and its function is uncertain. The CDR3 has 18 residues. J was trimmed by 2 bases and V by 7 bases; bases with no gene match: 16. CDR3 sequence: CASTPGPTSVLNTGELFF. The CDR3 coding sequence is TGCGCCAGCACCCCCGGACCTACTAGCGTTTTAAACACCGGGGAGCTGTTTTTT.

With regard to this clone: One end of the junction varies from germline; a read error may be responsible. V usage is TRBV2 and J usage is TRBJ1-5; D is undetermined. The germline V gene has CDR1 SNHLY and CDR2 FYNNEI. The CDR3 spans 14 residues. The CDR3 protein is CASSEARSNQPQHF. The CDR3 nucleotides are TGTGCCAGCAGTGAAGCGCGGAGCAACCAGCCCCAGCATTTT.

The J gene is TRBJ2-1, the V gene TRBV5-1; 8 bases are a match to TRBD2. The J segment lost 7 bases and the V segment lost 0 bases, leaving 9 bases of the junction unmatched. This CDR3 has 16 residues. Germline values: CDR1 SGHRS, CDR2 YFSETQ. The CDR3 spells CASSLEREGPWNEQFF. The CDR3 bases are TGCGCCAGCAGCTTGGAACGGGAGGGCCCTTGGAATGAGCAGTTCTTC.

Here the CDR3 DNA reads TGTGCCAGCAGCGTAGGGTTGGGACAAAACGGCTACGAGCAGTACTTC. It encodes CASSVGLGQNGYEQYF. The chain employs TRBV9 and TRBJ2-7; D perhaps matches TRBD1 (6 bases). Looked up from germline, CDR1 is SGDLS and CDR2 is YYNGEE. V was trimmed by 0 bases and J by 3 bases, leaving 16 bases between them. The CDR3 sequence is 16 residues long.

This clone has more than one count but fewer than ten. The chain is built from TRBV7-3 and TRBJ1-1; D is unclear. Deletions cut 3 bases from V and 3 bases from J, with 8 bases between. Germline CDR1 SGHTA, CDR2 FQGTGA. The CDR3 has 13 amino acids. As DNA, the CDR3 is TGTGCCAGCAGCTTCTATGCTGACACTGAAGCTTTCTTT. Translating gives CASSFYADTEAFF.

This chain connects TRBV29-1 to TRBJ2-3; TRBD2 aligns across 9 bases. The CDR3 is 13 amino acids. Germline V lookup: CDR1 SQVTM, CDR2 ANQGSEA. V shed 3 bases, J shed 6 bases, and the junction held 4 bases outside the gene matches. CDR3 loop: CSVDSGSLDTQYF. The CDR3 region has the DNA TGCAGCGTTGATAGCGGGAGCTTGGATACGCAGTATTTT.

The sample holds a few counts of this clone. This rearrangement joins TRBV5-4 to TRBJ1-5; TRBD1 aligns across 12 bases. The length of the CDR3 is 13 residues. The V and J ends lost 10 bases and 6 bases, in that order; junction bases with no gene match: 5. Germline lookup yields CDR1 SGHNT and CDR2 YYREEE (reference sequence). CDR3 sequence reads: CAWGQGASQPQHF. The CDR3 DNA reads as TGTGCCTGGGGACAGGGGGCCTCTCAGCCCCAGCATTTT. The whole variable domain, filled in from reference TRBV5-4 and TRBJ1-5, reads ETGVTQSPTHLIKTRGQQVTLRCSSQSGHNTVSWYQQALGQGPQFIFQYYREEENGRGNFPPRFSGLQFPNYSSELNVNALELDDSALYLCAWGQGASQPQHFGDGTRLSIL.

The chain uses TRBV6-5 and TRBJ2-7; 8 bases match TRBD1. There are 14 residues in the CDR3. Germline lookup yields CDR1 MNHEY and CDR2 SVGAGI. With 6 bases clipped from V and 7 bases from J, the junction kept 11 bases outside the gene matches. The CDR3 loop is CASRFRQGTGEQYF. CDR3 DNA: TGTGCCAGCAGATTCAGACAGGGGACGGGGGAGCAGTACTTC.

This clone was detected a few times. V is TRBV4-3 and J is TRBJ1-2, with D tentatively TRBD1 (5 bases). V was clipped by 0 bases and J by 7 bases, with 15 bases between them. Germline loops: CDR1 LGHNA, CDR2 YSLEER. The length of the CDR3 is 15 residues. CDR3 bases: TGCGCCAGCAGCCAAGATCTAGGGCAGGGTCGTGGCTACACCTTC. Protein product: CASSQDLGQGRGYTF.

This clone was observed a handful of times. In DNA, the CDR3 is TGCAGCGTTGTCGGTAGCGGGATTAGCACAGATACGCAGTATTTT. Residues: CSVVGSGISTDTQYF. V usage is TRBV29-1 and J usage is TRBJ2-3; 8 nucleotides match TRBD2. J gave up 0 bases and V 4 bases, and 6 bases lay outside the gene matches. Germline assignment: CDR1 SQVTM and CDR2 ANQGSEA. This CDR3 has 15 amino acids.

The chain joins TRBV28 to TRBJ2-7; D possibly corresponds to TRBD2 (6 bases). The V and J ends lost 3 bases and 6 bases respectively, with 21 bases between them. Germline V gene data show CDR1 as MDHEN and CDR2 as SYDVKM. The length of the CDR3 is 16 residues. The CDR3 sequence is CASSFLPGGLGREQYF. The CDR3, as DNA: TGTGCCAGCAGTTTTCTCCCCGGAGGGTTAGGACGCGAGCAGTACTTC.

The chain employs TRBV7-2 and TRBJ2-7; TRBD1 aligns across 7 bases. Germline CDR1 and CDR2: SGHTA and FQGNSA. The CDR3 is 15 residues long. J lost 1 base, V lost 5 bases, and 8 bases had no gene match. The CDR3 loop is CASSTQRGQSYEQYF. The DNA of the CDR3 is TGTGCCAGCAGCACCCAAAGGGGGCAGTCCTACGAGCAGTACTTC.